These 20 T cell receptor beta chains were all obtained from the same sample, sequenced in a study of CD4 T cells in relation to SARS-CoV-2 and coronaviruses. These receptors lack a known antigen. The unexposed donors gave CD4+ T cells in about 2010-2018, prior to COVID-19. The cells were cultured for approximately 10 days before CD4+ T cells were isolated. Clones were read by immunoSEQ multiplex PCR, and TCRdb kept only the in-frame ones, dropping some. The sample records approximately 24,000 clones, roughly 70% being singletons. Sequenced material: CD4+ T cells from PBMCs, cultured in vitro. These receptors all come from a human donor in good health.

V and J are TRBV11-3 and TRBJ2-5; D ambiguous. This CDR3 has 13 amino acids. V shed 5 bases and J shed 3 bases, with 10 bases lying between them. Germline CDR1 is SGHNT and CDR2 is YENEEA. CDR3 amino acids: CASSAQQKETQYF. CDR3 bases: TGTGCCAGCAGCGCCCAACAGAAAGAGACCCAGTACTTC.

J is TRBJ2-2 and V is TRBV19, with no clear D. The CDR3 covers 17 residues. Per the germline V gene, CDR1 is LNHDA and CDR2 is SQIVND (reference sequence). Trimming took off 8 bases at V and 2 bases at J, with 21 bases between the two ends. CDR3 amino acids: CASHHLGLGGNTGELFF. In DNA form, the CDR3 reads TGTGCCAGTCACCACCTCGGCTTGGGCGGAAACACCGGGGAGCTGTTTTTT.

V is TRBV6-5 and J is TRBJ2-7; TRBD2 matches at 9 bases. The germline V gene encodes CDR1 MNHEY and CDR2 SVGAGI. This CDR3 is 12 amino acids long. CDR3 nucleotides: TGTGGCCGACTAGCGGCCTTGTACGAGCAGTACTTC. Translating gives CGRLAALYEQYF.

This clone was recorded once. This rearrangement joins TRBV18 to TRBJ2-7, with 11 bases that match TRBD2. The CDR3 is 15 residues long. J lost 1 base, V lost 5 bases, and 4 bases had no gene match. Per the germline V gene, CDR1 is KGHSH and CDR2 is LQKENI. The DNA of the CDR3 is TGTGCCAGCTCATCTAGCGGGAGGTTGTCCTACGAGCAGTACTTC. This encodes CASSSSGRLSYEQYF.

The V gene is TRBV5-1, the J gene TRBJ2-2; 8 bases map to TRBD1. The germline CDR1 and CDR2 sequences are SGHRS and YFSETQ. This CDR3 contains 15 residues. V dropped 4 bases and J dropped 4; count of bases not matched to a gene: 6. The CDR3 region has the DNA TGCGCCAGCAGCATCGACAGGGGAGTCACCGGGGAGCTGTTTTTT. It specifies CASSIDRGVTGELFF.

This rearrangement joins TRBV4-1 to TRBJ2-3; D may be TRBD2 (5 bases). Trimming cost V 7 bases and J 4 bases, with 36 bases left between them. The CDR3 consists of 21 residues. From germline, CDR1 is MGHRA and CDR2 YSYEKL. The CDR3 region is CASTPARAKDREPNLADTQYF. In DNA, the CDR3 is TGCGCCAGCACCCCCGCGCGGGCTAAAGACCGGGAACCCAACTTGGCAGATACGCAGTATTTT.

For the CDR3, the DNA is TGTGCCAGCAGCTTTCGGGCTGGGGCCAACGTCCTGACTTTC. Translated: CASSFRAGANVLTF. V gene TRBV7-2 combines with J gene TRBJ2-6; D is undetermined. The V end was cut by 3 bases, the J end by 2 bases, with 5 bases between. The germline gives CDR1 SGHTA, CDR2 FQGNSA. This CDR3 contains 14 residues.

In DNA form, the CDR3 reads TGTGCCAGCAGCCCCGATGTAGACTATGGCTACACCTTC. Amino acid sequence: CASSPDVDYGYTF. The gene calls are TRBV7-9 and TRBJ1-2; D is undetermined. The CDR3 spans 13 residues. Trimming removed 5 bases at V and 3 bases at J, with 10 bases between. Germline V gene sequence: CDR1 SEHNR, CDR2 FQNEAQ (reference sequence).

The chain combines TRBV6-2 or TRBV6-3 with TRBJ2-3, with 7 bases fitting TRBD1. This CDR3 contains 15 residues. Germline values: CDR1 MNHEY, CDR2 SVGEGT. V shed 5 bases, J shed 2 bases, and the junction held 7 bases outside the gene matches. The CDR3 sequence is CASSQPTGLTDTQYF. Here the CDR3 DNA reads TGTGCCAGCAGTCAACCGACAGGGCTCACAGATACGCAGTATTTT.

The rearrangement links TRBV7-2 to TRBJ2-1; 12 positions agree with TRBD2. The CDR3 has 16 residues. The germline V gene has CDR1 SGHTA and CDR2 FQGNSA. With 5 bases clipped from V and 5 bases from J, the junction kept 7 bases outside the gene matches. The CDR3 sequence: CASSQGGLAGHNEQFF. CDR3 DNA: TGTGCCAGCAGCCAAGGGGGACTAGCGGGCCACAATGAGCAGTTCTTC.

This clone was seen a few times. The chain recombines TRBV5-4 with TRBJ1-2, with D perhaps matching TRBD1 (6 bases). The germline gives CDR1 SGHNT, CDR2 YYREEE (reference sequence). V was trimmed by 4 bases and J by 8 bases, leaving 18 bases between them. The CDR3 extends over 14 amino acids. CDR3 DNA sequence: TGTGCCAGCAGCAGGGGACAACAAAGGAAGGGCTACACCTTC. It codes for CASSRGQQRKGYTF.

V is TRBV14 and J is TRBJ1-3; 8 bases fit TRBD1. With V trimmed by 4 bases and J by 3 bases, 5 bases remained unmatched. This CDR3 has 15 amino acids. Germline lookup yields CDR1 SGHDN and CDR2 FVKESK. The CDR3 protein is CASSLRQGFGNTIYF. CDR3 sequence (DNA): TGTGCCAGCAGCCTTCGACAGGGGTTTGGAAACACCATATATTTT.

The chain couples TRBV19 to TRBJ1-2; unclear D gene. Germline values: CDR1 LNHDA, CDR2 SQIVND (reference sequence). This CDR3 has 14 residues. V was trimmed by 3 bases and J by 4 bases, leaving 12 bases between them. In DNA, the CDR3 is TGTGCCAGTAGTATGGTCGAGTCGGCCTATGGCTACACCTTC. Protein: CASSMVESAYGYTF.

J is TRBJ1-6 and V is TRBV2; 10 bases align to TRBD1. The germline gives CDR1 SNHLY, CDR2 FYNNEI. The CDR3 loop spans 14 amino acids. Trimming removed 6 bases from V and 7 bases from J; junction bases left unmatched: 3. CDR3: CASREDRGNSPLHF. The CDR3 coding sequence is TGTGCCAGCAGGGAGGACAGGGGGAATTCACCCCTCCACTTT.

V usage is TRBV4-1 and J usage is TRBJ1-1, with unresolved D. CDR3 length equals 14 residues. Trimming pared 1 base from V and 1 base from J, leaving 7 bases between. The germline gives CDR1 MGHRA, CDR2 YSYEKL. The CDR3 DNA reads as TGCGCCAGCAGCCAAGTGAGGAGGAACACTGAAGCTTTCTTT. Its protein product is CASSQVRRNTEAFF.

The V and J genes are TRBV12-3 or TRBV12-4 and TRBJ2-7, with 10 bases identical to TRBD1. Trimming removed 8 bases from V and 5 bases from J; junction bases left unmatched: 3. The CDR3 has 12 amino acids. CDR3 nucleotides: TGTGCCAGCGGGGACAGGGGTGACGAGCAGTACTTC. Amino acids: CASGDRGDEQYF.

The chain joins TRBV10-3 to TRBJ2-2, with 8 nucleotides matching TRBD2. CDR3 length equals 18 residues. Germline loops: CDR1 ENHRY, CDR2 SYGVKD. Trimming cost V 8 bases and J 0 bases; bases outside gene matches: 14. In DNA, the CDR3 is TGTGCCATCTCCCAGAAGGGTAGCGGGGAAACGAACACCGGGGAGCTGTTTTTT. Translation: CAISQKGSGETNTGELFF.

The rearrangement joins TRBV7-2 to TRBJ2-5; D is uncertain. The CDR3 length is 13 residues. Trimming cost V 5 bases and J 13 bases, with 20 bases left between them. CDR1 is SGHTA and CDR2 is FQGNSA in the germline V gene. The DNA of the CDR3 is TGTGCCAGCAGCCCCCCGGGCCGTCTATATGCGTACTTC. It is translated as CASSPPGRLYAYF.

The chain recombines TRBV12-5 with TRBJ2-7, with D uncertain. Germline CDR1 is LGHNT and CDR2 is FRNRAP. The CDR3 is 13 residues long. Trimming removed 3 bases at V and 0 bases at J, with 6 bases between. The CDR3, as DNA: TGTGCTAGTGGTTTTGATACCTCCTACGAGCAGTACTTC. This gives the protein CASGFDTSYEQYF.

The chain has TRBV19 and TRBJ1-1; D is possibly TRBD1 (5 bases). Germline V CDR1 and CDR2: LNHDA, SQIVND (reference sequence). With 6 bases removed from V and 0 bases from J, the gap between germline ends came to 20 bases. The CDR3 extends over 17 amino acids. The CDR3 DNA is TGTGCCAGTAGGGATAGGCATCGCAGGGATCTGAACACTGAAGCTTTCTTT. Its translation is CASRDRHRRDLNTEAFF.